Each of the 5 T cell receptor beta chains below was sequenced from the same sample in a study of PD-L1 blockade in urothelial cancer. Generated by immunoSEQ multiplex PCR, the TCRdb table keeps only in-frame clones and is missing some. The sample has about 29,000 clones; around nine tenths are singletons. The sequences come from PBMCs, collected around atezolizumab (anti-PD-L1) treatment. All receptors derive from a man aged 45 to 65 with urothelial cancer.

This chain connects TRBV5-6 to TRBJ1-5; the match to TRBD1 covers 7 bases. The CDR3 totals 15 residues. In germline, CDR1 is SGHDT, CDR2 YYEEEE. J was trimmed by 6 bases and V by 2 bases; bases with no gene match: 8. The CDR3 nucleotides read TGTGCCAGCAGCTTAGGAGGGGGCAATACTCAGCCCCAGCATTTT. Translated, it gives CASSLGGGNTQPQHF.

The chain couples TRBV5-5 to TRBJ2-1; 7 bases fit TRBD2. V lost 0 bases to trimming and J lost 9 bases; unmatched junction nucleotides: 0. Germline V gene lookup returns CDR1 SGHKS and CDR2 YYEKEE (reference sequence). The CDR3 is 12 amino acids. The CDR3 region has the DNA TGTGCCAGCAGCTTGGGCGGGAGTGAGCAGTTCTTC. It codes for CASSLGGSEQFF.

The chain has TRBV5-1 and TRBJ1-2; 8 nucleotides agree with TRBD1. With 4 bases clipped from V and 6 bases from J, the junction kept 11 bases outside the gene matches. The germline V gene encodes CDR1 SGHRS and CDR2 YFSETQ. This CDR3 has 15 amino acids. CDR3 in DNA: TGCGCCAGCAGCGCCTCAGGGGGCGGGATGGATGGCTACACCTTC. Residues: CASSASGGGMDGYTF.

This clone was observed once. J is TRBJ2-7 and V is TRBV5-4; the match to TRBD1 covers 9 bases. Germline loops: CDR1 SGHNT, CDR2 YYREEE (reference sequence). The CDR3 runs 14 residues. J lost 0 bases, V lost 4 bases, and 2 bases had no gene match. In DNA, the CDR3 is TGTGCCAGCAGCCCGGGACAGGGCTCCTACGAGCAGTACTTC. This gives the protein CASSPGQGSYEQYF.

V is TRBV9 and J is TRBJ2-2, with D possibly being TRBD2 (6 bases). V dropped 4 bases and J dropped 6 bases, with 16 bases sitting between them. This CDR3 comprises 15 residues. The germline gives CDR1 SGDLS, CDR2 YYNGEE. CDR3 in amino acids: CASSLRGGMPGELFF. The CDR3 DNA follows: TGTGCCAGCAGCCTTAGGGGCGGGATGCCCGGGGAGCTGTTTTTT.